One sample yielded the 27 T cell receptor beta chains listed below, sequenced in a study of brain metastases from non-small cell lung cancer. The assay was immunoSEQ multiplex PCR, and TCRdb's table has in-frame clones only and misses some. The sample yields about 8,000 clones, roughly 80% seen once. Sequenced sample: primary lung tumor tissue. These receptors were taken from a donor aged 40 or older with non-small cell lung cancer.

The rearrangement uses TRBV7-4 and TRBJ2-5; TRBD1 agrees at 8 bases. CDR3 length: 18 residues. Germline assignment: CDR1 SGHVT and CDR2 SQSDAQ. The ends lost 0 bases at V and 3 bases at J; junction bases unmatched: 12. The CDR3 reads CASSLAQGQENRKETQYF. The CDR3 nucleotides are TGTGCCAGCAGCTTAGCGCAGGGACAGGAGAATCGAAAAGAGACCCAGTACTTC.

The CDR3 sequence: CASSLRGAEAFF. The CDR3 DNA reads TGTGCCAGCAGCTTGCGGGGGGCTGAAGCTTTCTTT. The chain joins TRBV11-1 to TRBJ1-1; D might be TRBD1 (5 bases). The CDR3 totals 12 residues. V lost 3 bases and J lost 6, with 8 bases in between. Germline V gene lookup returns CDR1 SGHAT and CDR2 FQDESV (reference sequence).

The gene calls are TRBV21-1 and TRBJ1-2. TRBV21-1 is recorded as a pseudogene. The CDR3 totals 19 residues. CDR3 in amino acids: CASSKPPPPLDEGHYGYTF. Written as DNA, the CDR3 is TGTGCCAGCAGCAAACCCCCGCCCCCATTGGACGAAGGGCACTATGGCTACACCTTC.

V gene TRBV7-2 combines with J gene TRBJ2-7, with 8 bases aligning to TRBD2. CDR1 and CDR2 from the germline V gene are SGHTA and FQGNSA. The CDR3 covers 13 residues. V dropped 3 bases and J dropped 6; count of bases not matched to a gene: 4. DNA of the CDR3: TGTGCCAGCAGCTTCGGGGGGGCCCCCGAGCAGTACTTC. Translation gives CASSFGGAPEQYF.

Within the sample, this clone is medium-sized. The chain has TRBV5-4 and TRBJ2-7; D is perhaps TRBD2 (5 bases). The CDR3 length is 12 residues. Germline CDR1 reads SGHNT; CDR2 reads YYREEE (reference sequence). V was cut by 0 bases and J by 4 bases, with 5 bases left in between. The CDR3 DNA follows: TGTGCCAGCAGCTTGGGGACTTACGAGCAGTACTTC. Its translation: CASSLGTYEQYF.

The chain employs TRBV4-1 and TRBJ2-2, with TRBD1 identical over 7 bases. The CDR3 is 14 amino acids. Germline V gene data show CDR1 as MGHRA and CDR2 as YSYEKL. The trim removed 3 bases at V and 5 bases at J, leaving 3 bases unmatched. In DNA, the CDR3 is TGCGCCAGCAGCCACGACAGGGAGACCGGGGAGCTGTTTTTT. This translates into CASSHDRETGELFF.

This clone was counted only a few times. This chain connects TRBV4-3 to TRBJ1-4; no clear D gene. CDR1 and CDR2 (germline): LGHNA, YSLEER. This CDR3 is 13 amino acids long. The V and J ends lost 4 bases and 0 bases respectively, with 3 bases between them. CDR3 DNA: TGCGCCAGCAGCCTTGCAACTAATGAAAAACTGTTTTTT. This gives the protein CASSLATNEKLFF.

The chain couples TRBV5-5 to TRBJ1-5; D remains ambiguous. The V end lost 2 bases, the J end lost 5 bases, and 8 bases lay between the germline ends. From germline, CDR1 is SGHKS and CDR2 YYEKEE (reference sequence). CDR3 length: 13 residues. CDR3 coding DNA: TGTGCCAGCAGCTTCGGACGGGATCAGCCCCAGCATTTT. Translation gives CASSFGRDQPQHF. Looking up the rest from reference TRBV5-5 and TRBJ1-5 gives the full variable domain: DAGVTQSPTHLIKTRGQQVTLRCSPISGHKSVSWYQQVLGQGPQFIFQYYEKEERGRGNFPDRFSARQFPNYSSELNVNALLLGDSALYLCASSFGRDQPQHFGDGTRLSIL.

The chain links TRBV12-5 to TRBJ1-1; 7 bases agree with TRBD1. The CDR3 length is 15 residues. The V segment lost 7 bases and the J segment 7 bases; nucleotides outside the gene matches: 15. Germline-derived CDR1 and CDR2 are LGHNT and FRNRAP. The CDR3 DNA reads TGTGCTAGTGACCCCACAGGGGCGTTTTGGGATGAAGCTTTCTTT. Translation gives CASDPTGAFWDEAFF. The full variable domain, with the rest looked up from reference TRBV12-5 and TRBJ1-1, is DARVTQTPRHKVTEMGQEVTMRCQPILGHNTVFWYRQTMMQGLELLAYFRNRAPLDDSGMPKDRFSAEMPDATLATLKIQPSEPRDSAVYFCASDPTGAFWDEAFFGQGTRLTVV.

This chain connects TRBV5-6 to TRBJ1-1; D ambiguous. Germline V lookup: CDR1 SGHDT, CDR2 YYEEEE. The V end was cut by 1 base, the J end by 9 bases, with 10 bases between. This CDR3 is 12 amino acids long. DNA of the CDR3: TGTGCCAGCAGCTTGCAACAGTTCAAAGCTTTCTTT. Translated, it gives CASSLQQFKAFF.

CDR3 protein: CASSGDRNSPLHF. In DNA, the CDR3 is TGTGCCAGCTCAGGGGACAGGAATTCACCCCTCCACTTT. The chain is built from TRBV18 and TRBJ1-6, with 8 bases lining up with TRBD1. Per the germline V gene, CDR1 is KGHSH and CDR2 is LQKENI. Trimming took 5 bases from V and 7 from J; bases not matched to a gene: 1. This CDR3 comprises 13 residues.

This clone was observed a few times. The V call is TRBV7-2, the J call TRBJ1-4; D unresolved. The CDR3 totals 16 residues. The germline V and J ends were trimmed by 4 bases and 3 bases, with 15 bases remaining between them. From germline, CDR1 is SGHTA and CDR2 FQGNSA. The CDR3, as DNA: TGTGCCAGCAGCTCGTTCCCGGGGTCGGCTAATGAAAAACTGTTTTTT. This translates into CASSSFPGSANEKLFF.

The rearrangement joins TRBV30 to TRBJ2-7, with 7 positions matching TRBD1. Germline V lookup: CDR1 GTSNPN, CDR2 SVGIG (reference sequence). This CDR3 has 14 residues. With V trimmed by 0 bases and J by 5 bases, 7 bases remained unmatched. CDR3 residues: CAWSVGTGAHEQYF. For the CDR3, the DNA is TGTGCCTGGAGTGTAGGTACAGGGGCTCACGAGCAGTACTTC.

This chain's CDR3 is CASASPESPDEQFF. As DNA, the CDR3 is TGTGCCAGCGCCTCTCCGGAGTCGCCGGATGAGCAGTTCTTC. V is TRBV6-6 and J is TRBJ2-1; D is undetermined. Between the trimmed V and J ends, which lost 8 bases and 8 bases, there was a span of 19 bases. Germline V gene lookup returns CDR1 MNHNY and CDR2 SVGAGI (reference sequence). This CDR3 comprises 14 residues.

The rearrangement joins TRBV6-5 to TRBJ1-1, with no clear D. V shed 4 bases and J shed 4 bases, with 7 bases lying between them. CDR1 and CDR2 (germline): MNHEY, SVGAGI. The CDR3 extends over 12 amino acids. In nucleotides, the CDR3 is TGTGCCAGCAGTTCTAGAGGCACTGAAGCTTTCTTT. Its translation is CASSSRGTEAFF.

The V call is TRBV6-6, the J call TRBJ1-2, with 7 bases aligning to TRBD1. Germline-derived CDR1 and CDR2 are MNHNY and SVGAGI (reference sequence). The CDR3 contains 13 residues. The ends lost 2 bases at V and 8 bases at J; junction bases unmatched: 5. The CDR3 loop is CASSYGGGTGYTF. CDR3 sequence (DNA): TGTGCCAGCAGTTACGGAGGGGGCACGGGCTACACCTTC.

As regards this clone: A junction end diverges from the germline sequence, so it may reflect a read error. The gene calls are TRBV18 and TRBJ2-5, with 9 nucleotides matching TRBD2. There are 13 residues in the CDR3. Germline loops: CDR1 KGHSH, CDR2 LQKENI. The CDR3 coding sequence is TGCGCCAGCTCTAGCGGGGAAGGCGAGACCCAGTACTTC. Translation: CASSSGEGETQYF.

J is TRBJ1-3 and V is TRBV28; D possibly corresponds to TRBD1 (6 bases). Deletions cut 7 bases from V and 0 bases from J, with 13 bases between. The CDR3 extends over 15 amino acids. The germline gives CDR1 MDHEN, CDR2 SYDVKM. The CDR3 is CASTEQGSSGNTIYF. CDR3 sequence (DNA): TGTGCCAGCACAGAGCAGGGGAGCTCTGGAAACACCATATATTTT.

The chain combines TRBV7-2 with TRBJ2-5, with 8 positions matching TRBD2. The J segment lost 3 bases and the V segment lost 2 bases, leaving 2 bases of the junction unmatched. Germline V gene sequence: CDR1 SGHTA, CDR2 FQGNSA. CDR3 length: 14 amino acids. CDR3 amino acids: CASSLLAGKETQYF. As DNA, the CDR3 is TGTGCCAGCAGCTTATTAGCGGGAAAAGAGACCCAGTACTTC.

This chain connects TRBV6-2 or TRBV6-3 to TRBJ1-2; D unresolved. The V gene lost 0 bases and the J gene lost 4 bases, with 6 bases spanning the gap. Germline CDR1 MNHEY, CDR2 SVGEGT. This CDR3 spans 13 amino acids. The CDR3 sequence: CASSYSPSYGYTF. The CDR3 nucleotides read TGTGCCAGCAGTTACTCGCCCAGCTATGGCTACACCTTC.

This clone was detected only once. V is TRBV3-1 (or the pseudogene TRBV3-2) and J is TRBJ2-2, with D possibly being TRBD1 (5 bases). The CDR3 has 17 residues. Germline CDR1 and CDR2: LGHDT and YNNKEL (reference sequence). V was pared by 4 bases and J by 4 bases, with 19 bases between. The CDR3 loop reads CASSPPGMAGITGELFF. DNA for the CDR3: TGTGCCAGCAGCCCGCCAGGTATGGCAGGGATCACCGGGGAGCTGTTTTTT.

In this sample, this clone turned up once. The CDR3 loop is CASSFGHFNTDTQYF. The CDR3 nucleotides read TGTGCCAGCAGCTTCGGTCATTTTAACACAGATACGCAGTATTTT. This chain connects TRBV11-3 to TRBJ2-3; D call uncertain. The V gene's germline CDR1 is SGHNT and CDR2 YENEEA. The CDR3 loop spans 15 amino acids. Trimming removed 3 bases from V and 2 bases from J, with 12 bases in between.

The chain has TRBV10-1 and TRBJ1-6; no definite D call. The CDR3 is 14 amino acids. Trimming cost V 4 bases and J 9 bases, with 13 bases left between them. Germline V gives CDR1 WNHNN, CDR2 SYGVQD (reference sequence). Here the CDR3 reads CASSGKGFTSPLHF. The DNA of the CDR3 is TGCGCCAGCAGTGGTAAAGGGTTCACTTCACCCCTCCACTTT.

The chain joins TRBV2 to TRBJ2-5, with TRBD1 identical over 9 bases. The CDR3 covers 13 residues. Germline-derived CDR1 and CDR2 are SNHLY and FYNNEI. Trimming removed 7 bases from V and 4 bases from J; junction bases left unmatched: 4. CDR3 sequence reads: CASTGTGRETQYF. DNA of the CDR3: TGTGCCAGCACCGGGACAGGGAGAGAGACCCAGTACTTC.

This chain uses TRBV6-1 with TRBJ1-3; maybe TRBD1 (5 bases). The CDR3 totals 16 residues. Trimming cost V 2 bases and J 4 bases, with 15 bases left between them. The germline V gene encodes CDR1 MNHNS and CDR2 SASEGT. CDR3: CASSEIGRGGGNTIYF. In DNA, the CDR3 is TGTGCCAGCAGTGAAATCGGCCGGGGGGGAGGAAACACCATATATTTT.

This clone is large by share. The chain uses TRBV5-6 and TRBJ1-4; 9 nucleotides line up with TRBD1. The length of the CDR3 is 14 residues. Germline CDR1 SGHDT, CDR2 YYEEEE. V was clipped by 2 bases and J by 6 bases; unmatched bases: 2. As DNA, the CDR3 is TGTGCCAGCAGCTTTGGGACAGGGTATGAAAAACTGTTTTTT. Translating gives CASSFGTGYEKLFF. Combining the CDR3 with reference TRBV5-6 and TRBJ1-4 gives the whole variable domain DAGVTQSPTHLIKTRGQQVTLRCSPKSGHDTVSWYQQALGQGPQFIFQYYEEEERQRGNFPDRFSGHQFPNYSSELNVNALLLGDSALYLCASSFGTGYEKLFFGSGTQLSVL.

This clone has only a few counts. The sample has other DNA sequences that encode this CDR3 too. CDR3 region: CASSLDEGRYGYTF. CDR3 DNA sequence: TGTGCCAGCAGCTTAGACGAGGGCCGCTATGGCTACACCTTC. V is TRBV5-4 and J is TRBJ1-2; no definite D call. V shed 2 bases and J shed 4 bases, with 12 bases lying between them. Germline V gene lookup returns CDR1 SGHNT and CDR2 YYREEE (reference sequence). There are 14 residues in the CDR3. Full variable domain (outside the CDR3, taken from reference TRBV5-4 and TRBJ1-2): ETGVTQSPTHLIKTRGQQVTLRCSSQSGHNTVSWYQQALGQGPQFIFQYYREEENGRGNFPPRFSGLQFPNYSSELNVNALELDDSALYLCASSLDEGRYGYTFGSGTRLTVV.